The 6 T cell receptor beta chains given below trace back to one sample, sequenced in a study of blood T cell repertoires in COVID-19. Method: immunoSEQ multiplex PCR; TCRdb's copy keeps in-frame clones and lacks some. This sample carries a few hundred thousand clones, 83% of them seen once, and the ten largest clones take 2.5% to 3%. Source material: peripheral blood. Every receptor here comes from a man aged 45-60 years with active or convalescent COVID-19.

The chain uses TRBV7-8 and TRBJ1-4; 8 bases agree with TRBD1. There are 15 residues in the CDR3. From germline, CDR1 is SGHVS and CDR2 FQNEAQ. Trimming cost V 3 bases and J 8 bases; bases outside gene matches: 8. The CDR3 bases are TGTGCCAGCAGCTTTCAGGGGGCTCGGGGAGAAAAACTGTTTTTT. Encoded protein: CASSFQGARGEKLFF.

V and J are TRBV4-2 and TRBJ2-1; 7 bases map to TRBD2. The CDR3 totals 16 residues. The germline V gene has CDR1 LGHNA and CDR2 YNFKEQ. J was trimmed by 4 bases and V by 0 bases; bases with no gene match: 6. The CDR3: CASSQDQPSGYNEQFF. The DNA for the CDR3 is TGTGCCAGCAGCCAAGATCAGCCTAGCGGATACAATGAGCAGTTCTTC.

The rearrangement joins TRBV7-6 to TRBJ1-4; the D gene is possibly TRBD1 (5 bases). This CDR3 has 15 amino acids. Trimming shortened V by 5 bases and J by 6 bases, and 16 bases separated the two germline ends. Germline CDR1 is SGHVS and CDR2 is FNYEAQ. CDR3 amino acids: CASSRGPSGDEKLFF. The CDR3 DNA sequence: TGTGCCAGCAGCCGAGGACCGTCGGGGGATGAAAAACTGTTTTTT.

This clone occurred a few times. The V and J genes are TRBV28 and TRBJ2-2, with a tentative D call TRBD1 (5 bases). Germline CDR1 MDHEN, CDR2 SYDVKM. The CDR3 has 14 amino acids. The V and J ends lost 3 bases and 6 bases respectively, with 11 bases between them. CDR3 sequence reads: CASSFTAGPGELFF. Written as DNA, the CDR3 is TGTGCCAGCAGTTTCACGGCAGGGCCCGGGGAGCTGTTTTTT.

The chain is built from TRBV11-2 and TRBJ1-2; 10 bases match TRBD1. Germline trimming cut 3 bases from V and 8 bases from J; bases unmatched to any gene: 9. This CDR3 has 15 amino acids. CDR1 SGHAT and CDR2 FQNNGV come from the germline V gene. CDR3 sequence: CASSFGQGGPQGYTF. The CDR3 DNA reads as TGTGCCAGCAGCTTTGGACAGGGGGGACCCCAGGGCTACACCTTC.

This chain joins TRBV2 and TRBJ1-2, with 8 nucleotides matching TRBD1. CDR3 length: 10 residues. J gave up 7 bases and V 8 bases, and 0 bases lay outside the gene matches. In germline, CDR1 is SNHLY, CDR2 FYNNEI. The CDR3 nucleotides read TGTGCCAGCGGACAGGGTGGCTACACCTTC. This sequence encodes CASGQGGYTF.